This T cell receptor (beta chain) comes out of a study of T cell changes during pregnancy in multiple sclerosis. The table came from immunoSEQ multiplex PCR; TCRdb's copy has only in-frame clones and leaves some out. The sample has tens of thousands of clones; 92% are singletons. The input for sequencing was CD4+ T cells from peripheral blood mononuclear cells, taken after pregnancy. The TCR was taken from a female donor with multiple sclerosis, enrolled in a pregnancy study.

CDR3 sequence: CASRLFRTLAGAYYEQYF. CDR3 nucleotide sequence: TGTGCCAGCAGGTTGTTCCGAACGTTGGCGGGGGCGTACTACGAGCAGTACTTC. This sequence joins TRBV11-2 and TRBJ2-7, with TRBD2 as a possible D gene (7 bases). There are 18 residues in the CDR3. V shed 6 bases and J shed 3 bases, with 27 bases lying between them. Germline loops: CDR1 SGHAT, CDR2 FQNNGV.